This T cell receptor (beta chain) stems from a study of T cell responses to AZD1222 COVID-19 vaccine. A remark on this clone: Its target is not known.

Germline lookup yields CDR1 MGHDK and CDR2 SYGVNS. V shed 3 bases and J shed 2 bases, with 10 bases lying between them. CDR3 length: 15 residues. Profiling relied on immunoSEQ multiplex PCR, and the TCRdb table lists in-frame clones only, not all of them. The top ten hold 5.5% of the sample, which has 150,000 or so clones, about 90% seen once. General study results and limits: Spike was spanned by vaccine-associated CD4 TCRs, with dominance at 160-218 and 743-854. Sampling that yielded the repertoires occurred only after the peak T cell response.

The origin of this receptor is an adult in good health. The chain is built from TRBV25-1 and TRBJ2-2; D may be TRBD1 (5 bases). Specimen: peripheral blood, collected on day 0 of MenACWY control vaccination. CDR3 protein: CASSDAGPNTGELFF. The CDR3 nucleotides read TGTGCCAGCAGTGATGCAGGGCCAAACACCGGGGAGCTGTTTTTT.